A single sample gave rise to the 26 T cell receptor beta chains below, sequenced in a study of CD8 T cells in ankylosing spondylitis. General study results and limits: Within ankylosing spondylitis blood, a TCR beta motif made up of eight or nine highly homologous variants appeared to be characteristic.

TCRdb re-called the 5' RACE reads through MiXCR, storing one row per CDR3 protein. This table holds 470,000 or so distinct CDR3 sequences, 25% to 30% found once. Antigens for these TCRs are unknown. The material sequenced was blood, either unsorted or a sorted T cell fraction (not recorded which). These receptors were collected from a male donor with ankylosing spondylitis.

In its sample, this clonotype was seen a few times. The rearrangement links TRBV10-3 to TRBJ2-5; TRBD2 agrees at 7 bases. This CDR3 is 13 amino acids long. Trimming removed 6 bases from V and 2 bases from J; junction bases left unmatched: 3. Germline CDR1 reads ENHRY; CDR2 reads SYGVKD. The CDR3 sequence: CAIRGTTQETQYF. DNA of the CDR3: TGTGCCATCAGGGGGACTACACAAGAGACCCAGTACTTC.

This clonotype was seen more than once but under ten times. The chain recombines TRBV20-1 with TRBJ1-1, with a weak D call TRBD1 (5 bases). The germline V and J ends were trimmed by 5 bases and 1 base, with 14 bases remaining between them. CDR1 and CDR2 (germline): DFQATT, SNEGSKA (reference sequence). The CDR3 loop spans 14 amino acids. The CDR3 nucleotides are TGCAGTGCTGGAAGACAGATCTCGAACACTGAAGCTTTCTTT. It translates to CSAGRQISNTEAFF.

The genes are TRBV11-2 and TRBJ2-3, with D uncertain. Germline assignment: CDR1 SGHAT and CDR2 FQNNGV. V was shortened by 4 bases and J by 1 base, with 12 bases between the two germline ends. The CDR3 runs to 15 residues. The DNA for the CDR3 is TGTGCCAGCAGCTCGACTGGGATCCGCACAGATACGCAGTATTTT. Protein sequence: CASSSTGIRTDTQYF.

This clonotype was counted a few times. The chain recombines TRBV15 with TRBJ1-2; D possibly corresponds to TRBD1 (5 bases). This CDR3 contains 15 residues. The germline CDR1 and CDR2 sequences are LNHNV and YYDKDF (reference sequence). Trimming took off 0 bases at V and 7 bases at J, with 15 bases between the two ends. CDR3 nucleotides: TGTGCCACCAGCAGAGATCCAGGTCGAAGGGGTGGCTACACCTTC. It encodes CATSRDPGRRGGYTF.

CDR3 amino acids: CASSSLSGGPVNEQFF. The CDR3 DNA reads as TGTGCCAGCAGTTCCTTGTCGGGAGGGCCGGTTAATGAGCAGTTCTTC. The chain recombines TRBV12-3 or TRBV12-4 with TRBJ2-1; 8 positions agree with TRBD2. After removal of 4 bases from V and 7 bases from J, the junction contained 12 bases not matched to a gene. CDR3 size: 16 residues.

The V call is TRBV7-2, the J call TRBJ1-2; no firm D call. CDR3 length: 13 amino acids. V was trimmed by 1 base and J by 8 bases, leaving 11 bases between them. From germline, CDR1 is SGHTA and CDR2 FQGNSA. DNA for the CDR3: TGTGCCAGCAGCTTAGGCCTTTCTTGGGGCTACACCTTC. It translates to CASSLGLSWGYTF.

The rearrangement joins TRBV5-1 to TRBJ2-3; TRBD2 aligns across 8 bases. CDR1 SGHRS and CDR2 YFSETQ come from the germline V gene. The V segment lost 6 bases and the J segment 4 bases; nucleotides outside the gene matches: 19. CDR3 length: 18 amino acids. Here the CDR3 reads CASTFGWSGGRRSDTQYF. CDR3 DNA sequence: TGCGCCAGCACCTTCGGGTGGAGTGGCGGGAGGCGGTCAGATACGCAGTATTTT. The whole variable domain, filled in from reference TRBV5-1 and TRBJ2-3, reads KAGVTQTPRYLIKTRGQQVTLSCSPISGHRSVSWYQQTPGQGLQFLFEYFSETQRNKGNFPGRFSGRQFSNSRSEMNVSTLELGDSALYLCASTFGWSGGRRSDTQYFGPGTRLTVL.

This clonotype was picked up a small number of times. An end of the junction differs from the germline gene, which may be a read error. The chain recombines TRBV29-1 with TRBJ2-5; TRBD1 aligns across 7 bases. Germline-derived CDR1 and CDR2 are SQVTM and ANQGSEA. The CDR3 loop spans 13 amino acids. CDR3 amino acids: CSVVTGQVEAQYF. The CDR3, as DNA: TGCAGCGTGGTTACCGGACAGGTAGAGGCCCAGTACTTC. Full variable domain (outside the CDR3, taken from reference TRBV29-1 and TRBJ2-5): SAVISQKPSRDICQRGTSLTIQCQVDSQVTMMFWYRQQPGQSLTLIATANQGSEATYESGFVIDKFPISRPNLTFSTLTVSNMSPEDSSIYLCSVVTGQVEAQYFGPGTRLLVL.

V gene TRBV9 combines with J gene TRBJ2-3, with D possibly being TRBD1 or TRBD2 (6 bases each). Germline V gives CDR1 SGDLS, CDR2 YYNGEE. The CDR3 is 15 amino acids. Trimming stripped 0 bases from V and 9 bases from J, with 17 bases between. The CDR3 DNA follows: TGTGCCAGCAGCGTAGATGGGGGCGGGACGGTAACGCAGTATTTT. It yields the protein CASSVDGGGTVTQYF.

The rearrangement links TRBV24-1 to TRBJ2-5, with 8 bases lining up with TRBD2. V trimming: 1 base; J trimming: 0 bases; junction bases outside the gene matches: 3. Germline CDR1 reads KGHDR; CDR2 reads SFDVKD. The CDR3 is 16 residues long. DNA of the CDR3: TGTGCCACCAGTGATTTTTCTAGCGGGTACCAAGAGACCCAGTACTTC. Translated, it gives CATSDFSSGYQETQYF.

At least ten counts were recorded for this clonotype. In DNA, the CDR3 is TGTGCCACCAGTGCCATCAGGGCCGACTCGGATGAGCAGTTCTTC. This codes for CATSAIRADSDEQFF. The V call is TRBV24-1, the J call TRBJ2-1; perhaps TRBD1 as D (5 bases). The CDR3 is made up of 15 amino acids. In germline, CDR1 is KGHDR, CDR2 SFDVKD. V was shortened by 5 bases and J by 8 bases, with 18 bases between the two germline ends.

The rearrangement uses TRBV5-1 and TRBJ2-5; TRBD2 might be the D (6 bases). Germline values: CDR1 SGHRS, CDR2 YFSETQ. V was trimmed by 6 bases and J by 4 bases, leaving 16 bases between them. The length of the CDR3 is 14 residues. CDR3 nucleotides: TGCGCCAGCACCCCACGTTGGGACTCAGAGACCCAGTACTTC. Translating it yields CASTPRWDSETQYF.

This clonotype came up a few times. The J gene is TRBJ2-1, the V gene TRBV5-1, with 9 bases matching TRBD2. This CDR3 region has 16 residues. CDR1 and CDR2 (germline): SGHRS, YFSETQ. The V gene end was trimmed by 4 bases and the J gene end by 2 bases; junction bases not matched to a gene: 7. DNA for the CDR3: TGCGCCAGCAGCGGAGACCCTAGCGGGACCTACAATGAGCAGTTCTTC. It encodes CASSGDPSGTYNEQFF.

This clonotype turned up a few times. The chain joins TRBV20-1 to TRBJ2-5, with D perhaps assigned TRBD1 or TRBD2 (5 bases each). The V end lost 3 bases, the J end lost 4 bases, and 12 bases lay between the germline ends. Per germline, CDR1 DFQATT and CDR2 SNEGSKA (reference sequence). This CDR3 comprises 13 residues. The CDR3 DNA follows: TGCAGTGCTAGCCGAGGGGTAGCAGAGACCCAGTACTTC. Translation gives CSASRGVAETQYF.

V is TRBV9 and J is TRBJ2-7; TRBD2 is a possible D gene (5 bases). The CDR3 runs to 14 residues. V lost 1 base, J lost 5 bases, and 13 bases lay in between. Germline-derived CDR1 and CDR2 are SGDLS and YYNGEE. As DNA, the CDR3 is TGTGCCAGCAGCGTAACGGACTGGTCCAACGAGCAGTACTTC. It encodes CASSVTDWSNEQYF.

The chain joins TRBV7-9 to TRBJ2-3, with a weak D call TRBD1 (6 bases). The germline V gene encodes CDR1 SEHNR and CDR2 FQNEAQ (reference sequence). This CDR3 region has 17 residues. The V end was cut by 3 bases, the J end by 2 bases, with 18 bases between. In nucleotides, the CDR3 is TGTGCCAGCAGCTTCGGGACAACCGGGGCCAACACAGATACGCAGTATTTT. Translating it yields CASSFGTTGANTDTQYF.

This clonotype was recorded a few times. The genes are TRBV11-2 and TRBJ1-1, with a weak D call TRBD1 (6 bases). Trimming removed 2 bases at V and 4 bases at J, with 11 bases between. Germline loops: CDR1 SGHAT, CDR2 FQNNGV. The CDR3 runs to 14 residues. This CDR3 is CASSLYIQGTEAFF. CDR3 nucleotide sequence: TGTGCCAGCAGCTTATATATACAGGGCACTGAAGCTTTCTTT. Combining the CDR3 with reference TRBV11-2 and TRBJ1-1 gives the whole variable domain EAGVAQSPRYKIIEKRQSVAFWCNPISGHATLYWYQQILGQGPKLLIQFQNNGVVDDSQLPKDRFSAERLKGVDSTLKIQPAKLEDSAVYLCASSLYIQGTEAFFGQGTRLTVV.

The chain links TRBV27 to TRBJ1-2; 8 nucleotides align to TRBD1. The CDR3 consists of 15 residues. Germline V gives CDR1 MNHEY, CDR2 SMNVEV (reference sequence). Trimming cost V 5 bases and J 2 bases; bases outside gene matches: 7. The CDR3 DNA reads TGTGCCAGCAGTGAAAGGGACAGGCCCAACTATGGCTACACCTTC. It yields the protein CASSERDRPNYGYTF.

This clonotype was picked up a small number of times. The J gene is TRBJ1-2, the V gene TRBV12-3 or TRBV12-4; D may be TRBD1 (6 bases). The CDR3 loop spans 14 amino acids. The V and J ends lost 6 bases and 0 bases respectively, with 11 bases between them. Here the CDR3 DNA reads TGTGCCAGCAGCCGGACAGCCTCTAACTATGGCTACACCTTC. The encoded protein is CASSRTASNYGYTF.

The gene calls are TRBV3-1 and TRBJ2-5; the match to TRBD2 covers 12 bases. Unmatched junction bases numbered 5, after V lost 4 bases and J lost 2 bases. Germline CDR1 and CDR2: LGHDT and YNNKEL (reference sequence). CDR3 length equals 16 residues. The CDR3 spells CASSRWTSGAQETQYF. The CDR3 coding sequence is TGTGCCAGCAGCCGCTGGACTAGCGGGGCTCAAGAGACCCAGTACTTC.

The table lists this clonotype with a few counts. V gene TRBV24-1 combines with J gene TRBJ2-2; D gene uncertain. Trimming took off 0 bases at V and 3 bases at J, with 7 bases between the two ends. CDR1 is KGHDR and CDR2 is SFDVKD in the germline V gene. The length of the CDR3 is 15 residues. The CDR3: CATSDLQRDTGELFF. DNA for the CDR3: TGTGCCACCAGTGATTTGCAACGGGACACCGGGGAGCTGTTTTTT.

In its sample, this clonotype was seen once. The chain combines TRBV5-6 with TRBJ1-2; D unresolved. This CDR3 region has 11 residues. Germline lookup yields CDR1 SGHDT and CDR2 YYEEEE. Trimming shortened V by 5 bases and J by 3 bases, and 5 bases separated the two germline ends. CDR3 DNA sequence: TGTGCCAGCAGGCGGGACTATGGCTACACCTTC. Protein: CASRRDYGYTF.

This clonotype was seen only a few times. This chain connects TRBV10-3 to TRBJ1-5; no clear D. CDR3 length equals 13 residues. The ends were cut back, 5 bases at V and 4 bases at J, with 9 bases in the middle. Germline CDR1 is ENHRY and CDR2 is SYGVKD. CDR3 nucleotide sequence: TGTGCCATCAGTACAGACCTAAATCAGCCCCAGCATTTT. Its translation: CAISTDLNQPQHF.

V gene TRBV27 combines with J gene TRBJ1-1; no definite D call. V lost 5 bases to trimming and J lost 3 bases, with 16 bases between them. Looked up from germline, CDR1 is MNHEY and CDR2 is SMNVEV (reference sequence). The CDR3 is made up of 15 amino acids. The CDR3 loop reads CASSQLRSLDTEAFF. CDR3 DNA: TGTGCCAGCAGTCAACTCAGGAGCCTAGACACTGAAGCTTTCTTT.

This clonotype was seen a handful of times. The V and J genes are TRBV5-1 and TRBJ2-1; D perhaps matches TRBD1 (5 bases). Trimming removed 0 bases from V and 8 bases from J, with 15 bases in between. Germline V gene data show CDR1 as SGHRS and CDR2 as YFSETQ. The CDR3 length is 15 residues. The CDR3 protein is CASSLGQTPRDEQFF. In DNA form, the CDR3 reads TGCGCCAGCAGCTTGGGACAGACCCCCCGGGATGAGCAGTTCTTC.

The chain combines TRBV24-1 with TRBJ2-3; 10 bases align to TRBD2. Losses at the gene ends were 2 bases for V and 0 bases for J; bases not matched to a gene: 7. Germline CDR1 KGHDR, CDR2 SFDVKD. The CDR3 covers 18 residues. The CDR3 DNA reads as TGTGCCACCAGTGATTCCGGGACTAGCGAAACTAGCACAGATACGCAGTATTTT. As protein: CATSDSGTSETSTDTQYF.